These 11 T cell receptor beta chains originate from one sample sequenced in a study of T-cell memory formation after mild COVID-19. Using its own MiXCR run on the 5' RACE reads, TCRdb lists one record per CDR3 protein. The table has around 180,000 distinct CDR3 sequences, roughly 16% seen once. The sample comprised PBMCs or a T cell subset sorted from them (not recorded which). The source of these receptors is an adult woman who had mild COVID-19 (a few samples of this study predate the infection). Cell type and time point are not known.

V usage is TRBV15 and J usage is TRBJ2-3; the D gene could be TRBD1 or TRBD2 (5 bases each). The CDR3 is 15 amino acids. Deletions cut 5 bases from V and 2 bases from J, with 14 bases between. Germline V gene data show CDR1 as LNHNV and CDR2 as YYDKDF (reference sequence). CDR3 in amino acids: CATSLTTGTTDTQYF. CDR3 coding DNA: TGTGCCACCAGCCTGACGACTGGGACCACAGATACGCAGTATTTT.

This clonotype was counted many times. The rearrangement joins TRBV3-1 to TRBJ1-2, with 7 bases lining up with TRBD1. From germline, CDR1 is LGHDT and CDR2 YNNKEL (reference sequence). CDR3 size: 15 residues. Trimming took 1 base from V and 0 from J; bases not matched to a gene: 2. CDR3 DNA sequence: TGTGCCAGCAGCCAAGGGACAGGCTCTAACTATGGCTACACCTTC. This gives the protein CASSQGTGSNYGYTF.

This clonotype was detected a few times. V and J are TRBV12-3 or TRBV12-4 and TRBJ1-6; D is possibly TRBD1 (5 bases). The CDR3 spans 15 residues. Trimming took off 3 bases at V and 9 bases at J, with 15 bases between the two ends. CDR3 protein: CASSFRVTEISPLHF. In nucleotides, the CDR3 is TGTGCCAGCAGTTTCAGGGTAACCGAAATTTCACCCCTCCACTTT.

This clonotype turned up a few times. The V gene is TRBV6-5, the J gene TRBJ2-1; maybe TRBD1 (5 bases). CDR1 MNHEY and CDR2 SVGAGI come from the germline V gene. There are 13 residues in the CDR3. Trimming shortened V by 5 bases and J by 5 bases, and 10 bases separated the two germline ends. This CDR3 reads CASSQQVNNEQFF. CDR3 nucleotide sequence: TGTGCCAGCAGTCAACAGGTAAACAATGAGCAGTTCTTC.

The chain employs TRBV5-6 and TRBJ2-7, with 9 bases fitting TRBD1. This CDR3 comprises 14 residues. Trimming at V came to 1 base and at J to 5 bases, leaving 4 bases not matched to a gene. CDR1 and CDR2 (germline): SGHDT, YYEEEE. CDR3 in amino acids: CASSLTGGEDEQYF. For the CDR3, the DNA is TGTGCCAGCAGCTTGACAGGGGGCGAAGACGAGCAGTACTTC. The whole variable domain, filled in from reference TRBV5-6 and TRBJ2-7, reads DAGVTQSPTHLIKTRGQQVTLRCSPKSGHDTVSWYQQALGQGPQFIFQYYEEEERQRGNFPDRFSGHQFPNYSSELNVNALLLGDSALYLCASSLTGGEDEQYFGPGTRLTVT.

The chain joins TRBV7-2 to TRBJ1-1, with 7 bases matching TRBD1. There are 19 residues in the CDR3. Unmatched junction bases numbered 16, after V lost 1 base and J lost 2 bases. The germline V gene encodes CDR1 SGHTA and CDR2 FQGNSA. Here the CDR3 reads CASSLGPIQGTRSNTEAFF. CDR3 sequence (DNA): TGTGCCAGCAGCTTAGGCCCAATACAGGGGACAAGAAGTAACACTGAAGCTTTCTTT.

The genes are TRBV7-9 and TRBJ2-7, with D perhaps TRBD1 (6 bases). CDR1 SEHNR and CDR2 FQNEAQ come from the germline V gene (reference sequence). The CDR3 is 16 residues long. Trimming took off 5 bases at V and 4 bases at J, with 21 bases between the two ends. This chain's CDR3 is CASSPRGGGGVYEQYF. CDR3 DNA: TGTGCCAGCAGCCCCCGGGGTGGGGGCGGCGTGTACGAGCAGTACTTC.

V and J are TRBV5-4 and TRBJ2-5; D ambiguous. The CDR3 loop spans 13 amino acids. V lost 5 bases, J lost 2 bases, and 10 bases lay in between. Germline V gives CDR1 SGHNT, CDR2 YYREEE (reference sequence). The DNA for the CDR3 is TGTGCCAGCAGGTTATGGCAGCAAGAGACCCAGTACTTC. This gives the protein CASRLWQQETQYF.

The chain has TRBV29-1 and TRBJ2-7; 7 positions agree with TRBD2. The V segment lost 4 bases and the J segment 5 bases; nucleotides outside the gene matches: 5. Germline CDR1 reads SQVTM; CDR2 reads ANQGSEA. The CDR3 covers 12 residues. CDR3 region: CSVAGGRDEQYF. In DNA, the CDR3 is TGCAGCGTTGCAGGAGGGAGGGACGAGCAGTACTTC.

The rearrangement joins TRBV10-3 to TRBJ2-5; perhaps D is TRBD1 or TRBD2 (5 bases each). The CDR3 is 15 residues long. Germline V gives CDR1 ENHRY, CDR2 SYGVKD. V lost 3 bases, J lost 1 base, and 12 bases lay in between. CDR3 DNA sequence: TGTGCCATCAGTGACCGGGGCACCTTCCAAGAGACCCAGTACTTC. Translated, it gives CAISDRGTFQETQYF.

The gene calls are TRBV20-1 and TRBJ2-1; 9 positions agree with TRBD1. The CDR3 has 12 amino acids. The V and J ends lost 6 bases and 7 bases, in that order; junction bases with no gene match: 4. The germline CDR1 and CDR2 sequences are DFQATT and SNEGSKA (reference sequence). The CDR3 DNA is TGCAGTGCCGACGACAGGGGGAATGAGCAGTTCTTC. It encodes CSADDRGNEQFF.